The rows below give T cell receptor beta chains drawn from one sample of a study of blood T cells in healthy people across ages. MiXCR, run by TCRdb on the 5' RACE reads, gives a single entry per CDR3 protein. Of fewer than 900,000 distinct CDR3 sequences in the sample, roughly 34% were seen once. The specimen sequenced was blood. The receptors originated from a man between 18 and 29 years old in good health. Both conserved end residues are part of each CDR3. A D gene is named only where the DNA matches it firmly.

NA | 12 | TRBJ1-2 | TRBV20-1 | CSAPRVGYGYTF
TRBD1 | 15 | TRBJ1-6 | TRBV7-2 | CASSSSGQGLAPLHF
TRBD1 | 14 | TRBJ2-1 | TRBV20-1 | CSATGTGLHNEQFF
NA | 14 | NA | TRBV12-3/TRBV12-4 | CASRRTAGTSEQYF
NA | 18 | TRBJ2-1 | TRBV4-3 | CASSRTLLMSGGKEVQFF
NA | 15 | TRBJ2-7 | TRBV30 | CAWSVGVGGNYEQYF
TRBD2 | 16 | TRBJ2-5 | TRBV6-5 | CASRPRTSGIQETQYF
NA | 13 | TRBJ2-4 | TRBV20-1 | CSARRGGKNIQYF
TRBD2 | 14 | TRBJ2-7 | TRBV28 | CASSVSPGLWEQYF
TRBD2 | 19 | NA | TRBV4-1 | CASSQDWTSGGSSYNEQYF
NA | 16 | TRBJ1-2 | TRBV13 | CASSFPRDLANYGYTF
NA | 12 | TRBJ2-3 | TRBV4-3 | CASSAGSGRQYF
NA | 16 | TRBJ2-7 | TRBV7-2 | CASSLRGTYSSYEQYF
NA | 12 | TRBJ2-1 | TRBV20-1 | CSAGTSYNEQFF
TRBD1 | 20 | TRBJ1-4 | TRBV7-9 | CASSPVNPRDRHATNGKLFF
NA | 16 | TRBJ2-4 | TRBV7-2 | CASSLGGPAPQNIQYF
NA | 12 | TRBJ1-4 | TRBV11-2 | CATTGTGEKLFF
TRBD1 | 13 | TRBJ1-1 | TRBV20-1 | CSARRDRGTEAFF
NA | 14 | TRBJ2-7 | TRBV20-1 | CSAARTQDTYEQYF
NA | 14 | TRBJ1-5 | TRBV12-3/TRBV12-4 | CASRGFYSNQPQHF